These 16 T cell receptor beta chains were all obtained from the same sample, sequenced in a study of blood T cell repertoires in COVID-19. Method: immunoSEQ multiplex PCR; TCRdb's copy keeps in-frame clones and lacks some. Here the sample spans a few hundred thousand clones, approximately 86% being singletons. Input material: PBMCs or T cells enriched from blood (not recorded which). The source is a woman aged 60 to 75 who had recovered from COVID-19.

The chain employs TRBV25-1 and TRBJ2-4, with a weak D call TRBD1 (6 bases). Trimming removed 6 bases from V and 3 bases from J, with 15 bases in between. CDR3 length: 15 residues. CDR1 is MGHDK, CDR2 SYGVNS, per germline. As DNA, the CDR3 is TGTGCCAGCAGCCTGCAGGGGTACGGCAAAAACATTCAGTACTTC. Its translation is CASSLQGYGKNIQYF.

The J gene is TRBJ2-2, the V gene TRBV5-1; D is unclear. V lost 2 bases and J lost 5, with 25 bases in between. This CDR3 has 19 amino acids. Germline values: CDR1 SGHRS, CDR2 YFSETQ. The CDR3: CASSFTSARLDGETGELFF. The CDR3 region has the DNA TGCGCCAGCAGCTTTACCAGTGCACGACTCGACGGTGAAACCGGGGAGCTGTTTTTT.

J is TRBJ2-5 and V is TRBV10-2, with TRBD2 identical over 7 bases. Unmatched junction bases numbered 10, after V lost 7 bases and J lost 5 bases. This CDR3 is built from 14 residues. CDR1 and CDR2 from the germline V gene are WSHSY and SAAADI. CDR3 protein: CASKRGGVVETQYF. In DNA form, the CDR3 reads TGCGCCAGCAAGCGGGGCGGGGTAGTCGAGACCCAGTACTTC.

This chain joins TRBV21-1 and TRBJ1-1. TRBV21-1 is recorded as a pseudogene. The CDR3 has 14 amino acids. The CDR3 loop is CASSKAGGLNEAFF. CDR3 coding DNA: TGTGCCAGCAGCAAAGCGGGGGGGCTGAATGAAGCTTTCTTT.

The chain links TRBV10-2 to TRBJ2-7, with 7 bases matching TRBD2. Germline V gene sequence: CDR1 WSHSY, CDR2 SAAADI. This CDR3 contains 12 residues. J lost 7 bases, V lost 5 bases, and 5 bases had no gene match. The CDR3 sequence is CASSHPGGEQYV. In nucleotides, the CDR3 is TGCGCCAGCAGTCACCCCGGGGGGGAGCAGTACGTC.

The genes are TRBV4-1 and TRBJ2-6; TRBD1 matches 8 bases. J gave up 3 bases and V 0 bases, and 10 bases lay outside the gene matches. The CDR3 consists of 19 residues. Germline CDR1 is MGHRA and CDR2 is YSYEKL. The CDR3 DNA follows: TGCGCCAGCAGCCAAGAACGGCAGGGGGCTAACTATGGGGCCAACGTCCTGACTTTC. Protein product: CASSQERQGANYGANVLTF.

V is TRBV10-3 and J is TRBJ1-1; the D is unclear. The CDR3 totals 13 residues. CDR1 and CDR2 from the germline V gene are ENHRY and SYGVKD. V was cut by 11 bases and J by 0 bases, with 13 bases left in between. The CDR3 DNA sequence: TGTGCCTTAAAGATCGAGCTGAACACTGAAGCTTTCTTT. It codes for CALKIELNTEAFF.

The chain is built from TRBV11-2 and TRBJ2-5; D is unclear. The CDR3 spans 13 residues. Germline CDR1 and CDR2: SGHAT and FQNNGV. Trimming took 2 bases from V and 4 from J, leaving 8 bases between them. The CDR3 DNA reads as TGTGCCAGCAGCTTAAGCGTGGGAGAGACCCAGTACTTC. Encoded protein: CASSLSVGETQYF.

The chain is built from TRBV6-5 and TRBJ1-6; D gene ambiguous. Germline V gene data show CDR1 as MNHEY and CDR2 as SVGAGI. The CDR3 has 12 residues. V lost 0 bases and J lost 9, with 3 bases in between. In DNA, the CDR3 is TGTGCCAGCAGTTACTCGAGTTCACCCCTCCACTTT. Translated: CASSYSSSPLHF.

V and J are TRBV27 and TRBJ2-3, with a tentative D call TRBD2 (6 bases). Deletions cut 6 bases from V and 1 base from J, with 20 bases between. The CDR3 runs 17 residues. Germline V gives CDR1 MNHEY, CDR2 SMNVEV (reference sequence). CDR3 sequence (DNA): TGTGCCAGCAGCCATACCCCCCCGGGACTCCGCACAGATACGCAGTATTTT. It yields the protein CASSHTPPGLRTDTQYF.

This clone was counted once. This chain uses TRBV19 with TRBJ2-2, with 12 positions matching TRBD1. Losses at the gene ends were 5 bases for V and 6 bases for J; bases not matched to a gene: 13. CDR3 length equals 18 residues. Germline CDR1 LNHDA, CDR2 SQIVND (reference sequence). CDR3 coding DNA: TGTGCCAGTAGTCTAACCCCCGGGACAGGGGGCAGAGCCGGGGAGCTGTTTTTT. This translates into CASSLTPGTGGRAGELFF.

The rearrangement links TRBV2 to TRBJ1-2, with D hard to call. Trimming stripped 5 bases from V and 2 bases from J, with 9 bases between. Germline V gene sequence: CDR1 SNHLY, CDR2 FYNNEI. CDR3 size: 13 residues. This CDR3 reads CASSSWANYGYTF. The CDR3 DNA is TGTGCCAGCAGTTCCTGGGCAAACTATGGCTACACCTTC. The full variable domain, rest sourced from reference TRBV2 and TRBJ1-2, is EPEVTQTPSHQVTQMGQEVILRCVPISNHLYFYWYRQILGQKVEFLVSFYNNEISEKSEIFDDQFSVERPDGSNFTLKIRSTKLEDSAMYFCASSSWANYGYTFGSGTRLTVV.

The rearrangement links TRBV9 to TRBJ2-1; a possible D gene is TRBD2 (7 bases). The CDR3 extends over 12 amino acids. CDR1 SGDLS and CDR2 YYNGEE come from the germline V gene. V was shortened by 6 bases and J by 5 bases, with 9 bases between the two germline ends. Here the CDR3 DNA reads TGTGCCAGCAAGGGGGGGAACAATGAGCAGTTCTTC. As protein: CASKGGNNEQFF.

This clone was detected once. V gene TRBV30 combines with J gene TRBJ1-3; 7 nucleotides match TRBD1. Per germline, CDR1 GTSNPN and CDR2 SVGIG (reference sequence). The V gene end was trimmed by 5 bases and the J gene end by 0 bases; junction bases not matched to a gene: 7. The CDR3 sequence is 15 residues long. The DNA of the CDR3 is TGTGCCTGGTCCCACAGGGGACCCTCTGGAAACACCATATATTTT. It codes for CAWSHRGPSGNTIYF.

This rearrangement joins TRBV6-5 to TRBJ2-7; TRBD2 aligns across 9 bases. This CDR3 comprises 15 residues. CDR1 MNHEY and CDR2 SVGAGI come from the germline V gene. V dropped 5 bases and J dropped 3; count of bases not matched to a gene: 8. In DNA, the CDR3 is TGTGCCAGCAGTAACACAGCGGGGGGCTTCTACGAGCAGTACTTC. Its protein is CASSNTAGGFYEQYF.

The CDR3 region has the DNA TGTGCCAGCAGTTTTGACAGGACTGAAGCTTTCTTT. Amino acids: CASSFDRTEAFF. The chain links TRBV12-3 or TRBV12-4 to TRBJ1-1; TRBD1 is a possible D gene (6 bases). V lost 3 bases and J 5 bases, leaving 7 bases between the germline ends. The CDR3 contains 12 residues.